Below are 27 T cell receptor beta chains sequenced from a single sample in a study of control samples from healthy donors and cancer patients (dated by TCRdb to 2020 to 2022). The library relied on the immunoSEQ multiplex PCR assay. This is the immuneACCESS table as TCRdb keeps it, with only in-frame sequences that have V and J called. A part of the clones is gone; compared with another copy, unresolved V genes explain less than half, and the rest is unexplained. This sample has about 67,000 clones in its table, and about 90% of those were observed once. The ten top clones hold about 2.2% of the sample. The specimen sequenced was PBMCs. The source is a woman between 45 and 65 years old with head and neck cancer.

The rearrangement uses TRBV2 and TRBJ1-5; 9 bases are a match to TRBD1. The CDR3 length is 15 residues. The V gene's germline CDR1 is SNHLY and CDR2 FYNNEI. Trimming took 3 bases from V and 4 from J; bases not matched to a gene: 4. The CDR3 loop is CASSDGTGRNQPQHF. The CDR3 nucleotides read TGTGCCAGCAGTGACGGGACAGGGAGGAATCAGCCCCAGCATTTT.

This rearrangement joins TRBV7-2 to TRBJ2-1; perhaps TRBD1 as D (5 bases). Looked up from germline, CDR1 is SGHTA and CDR2 is FQGNSA. This CDR3 comprises 13 residues. Between the trimmed V and J ends, which lost 4 bases and 7 bases, there was a span of 11 bases. The CDR3 DNA reads as TGTGCCAGCAGCTCCAGGGCTGGAAATGAGCAGTTCTTC. Amino acids: CASSSRAGNEQFF.

This clone was found a few times. V gene TRBV13 combines with J gene TRBJ1-6, with unresolved D. The V and J ends lost 5 bases and 7 bases respectively, with 18 bases between them. Germline lookup yields CDR1 PRHDT and CDR2 FYEKMQ (reference sequence). This CDR3 comprises 16 residues. Here the CDR3 reads CASSPRQSQYNSPLHF. DNA of the CDR3: TGTGCCAGCAGCCCCAGACAAAGCCAGTACAATTCACCCCTCCACTTT.

The chain combines TRBV3-1 (or the pseudogene TRBV3-2) with TRBJ2-2, with 7 positions matching TRBD1. The V segment lost 0 bases and the J segment 5 bases; nucleotides outside the gene matches: 9. Germline loops: CDR1 LGHDT, CDR2 YNNKEL (reference sequence). CDR3 length equals 17 residues. CDR3 in DNA: TGTGCCAGCAGCCAAGAAGAGGGACAGACACAAACCGGGGAGCTGTTTTTT. Translating it yields CASSQEEGQTQTGELFF.

This sequence joins TRBV5-8 and TRBJ1-3; 9 bases align to TRBD1. The CDR3 consists of 16 residues. The V gene's germline CDR1 is SGHTS and CDR2 YDEGEE. With V trimmed by 2 bases and J by 4 bases, 7 bases remained unmatched. The CDR3 is CASSFGPGQGGNTIYF. For the CDR3, the DNA is TGTGCCAGCAGCTTCGGACCGGGACAGGGAGGAAACACCATATATTTT.

This sequence joins TRBV9 and TRBJ1-6; tentative D call: TRBD1 (5 bases). The germline V gene encodes CDR1 SGDLS and CDR2 YYNGEE. The CDR3 is made up of 15 amino acids. The ends were cut back, 4 bases at V and 7 bases at J, with 15 bases in the middle. Written as DNA, the CDR3 is TGTGCCAGCAGCCCCCGGGGGAGCGGGAATTCACCCCTCCACTTT. The encoded protein is CASSPRGSGNSPLHF.

The CDR3 DNA follows: TGTGCCAGCAGCTACAGGGATTCCTACGAGCAGTACTTC. Protein product: CASSYRDSYEQYF. The J gene is TRBJ2-7, the V gene TRBV7-2; D is perhaps TRBD1 (6 bases). Trimming stripped 4 bases from V and 1 base from J, with 8 bases between. The CDR3 has 13 residues. In germline, CDR1 is SGHTA, CDR2 FQGNSA.

The chain joins TRBV4-3 to TRBJ1-1; 11 bases are shared with TRBD1. The junction had 7 bases not matched to a gene; V was cut back by 1 base and J by 0 bases. The CDR3 consists of 18 residues. Germline V gene lookup returns CDR1 LGHNA and CDR2 YSLEER. The DNA for the CDR3 is TGCGCCAGCAGCCAAGTGGGGGACAGGGGGTTTCTGAACACTGAAGCTTTCTTT. Protein: CASSQVGDRGFLNTEAFF.

The rearrangement joins TRBV11-2 to TRBJ1-3; 8 nucleotides align to TRBD1. J was trimmed by 3 bases and V by 4 bases; bases with no gene match: 5. CDR3 length: 15 residues. CDR1 and CDR2 (germline): SGHAT, FQNNGV. The CDR3 here is CASSSAGQDGNTIYF. The CDR3 coding sequence is TGTGCCAGCAGCTCCGCGGGACAGGATGGAAACACCATATATTTT.

J is TRBJ2-1 and V is TRBV28; TRBD2 aligns across 7 bases. Trimming cost V 6 bases and J 0 bases; bases outside gene matches: 20. CDR3 size: 20 residues. Germline V gene lookup returns CDR1 MDHEN and CDR2 SYDVKM. The CDR3 is CASSRGRAGYLPDSYNEQFF. CDR3 bases: TGTGCCAGCAGCCGGGGACGAGCGGGGTATCTCCCAGACTCCTACAATGAGCAGTTCTTC.

The chain links TRBV3-1 (or the pseudogene TRBV3-2) to TRBJ1-2; 9 bases line up with TRBD1. There are 18 residues in the CDR3. V shed 0 bases, J shed 5 bases, and the junction held 13 bases outside the gene matches. Germline-derived CDR1 and CDR2 are LGHDT and YNNKEL (reference sequence). Here the CDR3 reads CASSQEGDRAAGGYGYTF. CDR3 coding DNA: TGTGCCAGCAGCCAAGAAGGGGACAGGGCGGCTGGCGGATATGGCTACACCTTC.

The rearrangement uses TRBV27 and TRBJ2-7; D perhaps matches TRBD1 (6 bases). The CDR3 runs 13 residues. Trimming stripped 3 bases from V and 5 bases from J, with 11 bases between. Germline assignment: CDR1 MNHEY and CDR2 SMNVEV (reference sequence). The CDR3 DNA reads TGTGCCAGCAGTTTCATGGGGGCGGACGAGCAGTACTTC. Translated, it gives CASSFMGADEQYF.

This chain's CDR3 is CASSLTNSGMGELFF. The CDR3 bases are TGTGCCAGCAGCTTAACAAACAGCGGGATGGGGGAGCTGTTTTTT. The rearrangement links TRBV7-3 to TRBJ2-2; 7 bases are a match to TRBD2. The CDR3 has 15 residues. The J segment lost 8 bases and the V segment lost 0 bases, leaving 6 bases of the junction unmatched. In germline, CDR1 is SGHTA, CDR2 FQGTGA.

The chain is built from TRBV19 and TRBJ1-5, with a tentative D call TRBD1 (5 bases). Per the germline V gene, CDR1 is LNHDA and CDR2 is SQIVND (reference sequence). The V end lost 4 bases, the J end lost 7 bases, and 11 bases lay between the germline ends. The CDR3 is made up of 13 amino acids. The DNA for the CDR3 is TGTGCCAGTAGTACAGGGTTGGGCCAGCCCCAGCATTTT. Its translation is CASSTGLGQPQHF.

The CDR3 sequence: CASSYQGVHEKLFF. For the CDR3, the DNA is TGTGCCAGCAGTTACCAGGGAGTCCATGAAAAACTGTTTTTT. The chain uses TRBV6-2 or TRBV6-3 and TRBJ1-4, with D maybe TRBD1 (5 bases). Trimming shortened V by 2 bases and J by 6 bases, and 10 bases separated the two germline ends. Germline-derived CDR1 and CDR2 are MNHEY and SVGEGT. The CDR3 length is 14 residues.

The J gene is TRBJ2-1, the V gene TRBV4-2; no clear D gene. V lost 1 base and J 7 bases, leaving 17 bases between the germline ends. This CDR3 is built from 16 residues. Germline V gives CDR1 LGHNA, CDR2 YNFKEQ. DNA for the CDR3: TGTGCCAGCAGCCAAGCGGCCTTGGATGTAGTTAATGAGCAGTTCTTC. Amino acid sequence: CASSQAALDVVNEQFF.

The rearrangement uses TRBV6-1 and TRBJ1-2, with D uncertain. Germline V lookup: CDR1 MNHNS, CDR2 SASEGT. The V gene lost 3 bases and the J gene lost 2 bases, with 7 bases spanning the gap. The CDR3 contains 13 residues. The CDR3 sequence is CASSDGENYGYTF. Written as DNA, the CDR3 is TGTGCCAGCAGTGACGGGGAAAACTATGGCTACACCTTC.

The chain carries TRBV9 and TRBJ2-5; 8 nucleotides line up with TRBD2. The CDR3 spans 15 residues. V lost 4 bases, J lost 4 bases, and 9 bases stayed unmatched. Germline CDR1 is SGDLS and CDR2 is YYNGEE. The CDR3 nucleotides are TGTGCCAGCAGCCCTCGTTCAAGCGGGGGAGAGACCCAGTACTTC. Its translation is CASSPRSSGGETQYF.

The chain uses TRBV5-1 and TRBJ1-2, with 8 bases aligning to TRBD1. Germline trimming cut 4 bases from V and 3 bases from J; bases unmatched to any gene: 2. This CDR3 has 13 residues. The germline CDR1 and CDR2 sequences are SGHRS and YFSETQ. The CDR3 sequence is CASSVDRDYGYTF. The CDR3 region has the DNA TGCGCCAGCAGCGTGGACAGGGACTATGGCTACACCTTC.

This chain links TRBV5-1 with TRBJ1-1; maybe TRBD1 (6 bases). The germline V gene encodes CDR1 SGHRS and CDR2 YFSETQ. The CDR3 totals 16 residues. Trimming removed 3 bases from V and 0 bases from J, with 15 bases in between. The CDR3 nucleotides are TGCGCCAGCAGCTCGTACCGGGACACCATGAACACTGAAGCTTTCTTT. Translated: CASSSYRDTMNTEAFF. Full variable domain (rest looked up from reference TRBV5-1 and TRBJ1-1): KAGVTQTPRYLIKTRGQQVTLSCSPISGHRSVSWYQQTPGQGLQFLFEYFSETQRNKGNFPGRFSGRQFSNSRSEMNVSTLELGDSALYLCASSSYRDTMNTEAFFGQGTRLTVV.

The rearrangement joins TRBV2 to TRBJ1-1; no firm D call. Per the germline V gene, CDR1 is SNHLY and CDR2 is FYNNEI. This CDR3 has 12 residues. CDR3 residues: CASVYPRPEAFF. Written as DNA, the CDR3 is TGTGCTTCCGTTTACCCTCGACCTGAAGCTTTCTTT.

This chain joins TRBV19 and TRBJ1-6; 7 nucleotides align to TRBD1. This CDR3 comprises 17 residues. With V trimmed by 7 bases and J by 1 base, 10 bases remained unmatched. Per germline, CDR1 LNHDA and CDR2 SQIVND (reference sequence). This CDR3 reads CASTEGQVGSYNSPLHF. The CDR3 DNA is TGTGCCAGTACCGAAGGACAGGTCGGGTCCTATAATTCACCCCTCCACTTT.

The chain joins TRBV28 to TRBJ1-3; unclear D gene. V lost 7 bases, J lost 3 bases, and 13 bases lay in between. Looked up from germline, CDR1 is MDHEN and CDR2 is SYDVKM. The CDR3 covers 14 residues. CDR3 sequence: CASNSPGGGNTIYF. CDR3 coding DNA: TGTGCCAGCAATTCTCCCGGAGGTGGAAACACCATATATTTT.

The chain carries TRBV4-2 and TRBJ1-1; 8 positions agree with TRBD1. The CDR3 is 16 residues long. Germline V gives CDR1 LGHNA, CDR2 YNFKEQ. The J segment lost 0 bases and the V segment lost 1 base, leaving 4 bases of the junction unmatched. The CDR3 bases are TGTGCCAGCAGCCAAGCTGGGGACAGGATGAACACTGAAGCTTTCTTT. Its protein is CASSQAGDRMNTEAFF.

The chain employs TRBV27 and TRBJ2-3; 7 nucleotides match TRBD1. Germline V lookup: CDR1 MNHEY, CDR2 SMNVEV (reference sequence). The CDR3 loop spans 15 amino acids. V was pared by 6 bases and J by 4 bases, with 10 bases of the junction left unmatched. Written as DNA, the CDR3 is TGTGCCAGCAGAATGACCGGGACAGTAGCAGATACGCAGTATTTT. Translation: CASRMTGTVADTQYF.

This chain joins TRBV9 and TRBJ2-7; tentatively, D is TRBD1 or TRBD2 (5 bases each). There are 16 residues in the CDR3. V lost 0 bases and J lost 2, with 15 bases in between. CDR1 and CDR2 (germline): SGDLS, YYNGEE. CDR3 amino acids: CASSVDAGRGAYEQYF. The CDR3 DNA reads as TGTGCCAGCAGCGTAGATGCGGGCCGAGGGGCCTACGAGCAGTACTTC. The complete variable domain, with remaining parts taken from reference TRBV9 and TRBJ2-7, reads DSGVTQTPKHLITATGQRVTLRCSPRSGDLSVYWYQQSLDQGLQFLIQYYNGEERAKGNILERFSAQQFPDLHSELNLSSLELGDSALYFCASSVDAGRGAYEQYFGPGTRLTVT.

This chain connects TRBV19 to TRBJ2-2; D unresolved. Germline values: CDR1 LNHDA, CDR2 SQIVND (reference sequence). The CDR3 consists of 16 residues. V lost 1 base, J lost 4 bases, and 13 bases lay in between. Here the CDR3 DNA reads TGTGCCAGTAGTATAGGAGGTCACCCCTTCACCGGGGAGCTGTTTTTT. Protein product: CASSIGGHPFTGELFF.